The following is a T cell receptor (beta chain) sequence with its context. The assay was immunoSEQ multiplex PCR, and TCRdb's table has in-frame clones only and misses some. Among around 230,000 clones, almost 85% were seen once, and the ten largest hold 15%. This sample is drawn from a study of blood T cell repertoires in COVID-19. The overall study: From the United States, Italy and Spain came samples of acute and convalescent COVID-19.

Germline assignment: CDR1 SEHNR and CDR2 FQNEAQ (reference sequence). The CDR3 is 12 residues long. V was cut by 5 bases and J by 6 bases, with 9 bases left in between. This chain links TRBV7-9 with TRBJ2-3, with D hard to call. The clonotype comes from a man aged 40-49 years who had recovered from COVID-19. Sequenced material: PBMCs or T cells enriched from blood (not recorded which). The CDR3 protein is CASSRLGDTQYF. The CDR3 coding sequence is TGTGCCAGCAGCCGTCTCGGGGATACGCAGTATTTT.